The 19 T cell receptor beta chains below were found in one sample sequenced in a study of blood T cell repertoires in COVID-19. Generated by immunoSEQ multiplex PCR, the TCRdb table keeps only in-frame clones and is missing some. Among some 180,000 clones, around 85% were seen once, and the ten largest hold roughly 8.2%. The sample consisted of peripheral blood. These receptors were collected from a woman aged 55-69 years with acute or convalescent COVID-19.

J is TRBJ1-3 and V is TRBV28; D unclear. This CDR3 is built from 13 residues. CDR1 and CDR2 (germline): MDHEN, SYDVKM. Trimming stripped 8 bases from V and 6 bases from J, with 14 bases between. In DNA, the CDR3 is TGTGCCAGCCTGCCGGGAGGATTAAACACCATATATTTT. It yields the protein CASLPGGLNTIYF.

The rearrangement joins TRBV7-9 to TRBJ1-1; D is unresolved. The CDR3 is made up of 13 amino acids. The V and J ends lost 1 base and 5 bases respectively, with 8 bases between them. CDR1 and CDR2 from the germline V gene are SEHNR and FQNEAQ (reference sequence). CDR3 nucleotides: TGTGCCAGCAGCTTAGGAGAGGAGACTGAAGCTTTCTTT. Translating gives CASSLGEETEAFF.

The rearrangement uses TRBV28 and TRBJ1-3, with D possibly TRBD1 on 5 matching bases. The germline V gene encodes CDR1 MDHEN and CDR2 SYDVKM. The CDR3 totals 13 residues. V was clipped by 5 bases and J by 8 bases, with 13 bases between them. The CDR3 here is CASSEQQVDTIYF. The CDR3 region has the DNA TGTGCCAGCAGTGAACAACAGGTTGACACCATATATTTT.

The V and J genes are TRBV6-5 and TRBJ1-1, with a possible D match to TRBD1 (5 bases). CDR3 length equals 16 residues. The V end lost 0 bases, the J end lost 1 base, and 12 bases lay between the germline ends. Germline CDR1 is MNHEY and CDR2 is SVGAGI. CDR3 loop: CASSYSKGLWNTEAFF. Here the CDR3 DNA reads TGTGCCAGCAGTTACTCGAAGGGACTTTGGAACACTGAAGCTTTCTTT.

The genes are TRBV6-5 and TRBJ1-6, with TRBD1 matching 11 bases. V gave up 7 bases and J gave up 9 bases; unmatched junction bases: 5. The CDR3 runs to 14 residues. Germline V gene data show CDR1 as MNHEY and CDR2 as SVGAGI. The CDR3 nucleotides are TGTGCCAGCACTGGACAGGGGGCAGGTTCACCCCTCCACTTT. Its protein product is CASTGQGAGSPLHF.

V and J are TRBV6-5 and TRBJ1-5; the D is unclear. Trimming stripped 2 bases from V and 9 bases from J, with 14 bases between. The CDR3 runs to 14 residues. Per germline, CDR1 MNHEY and CDR2 SVGAGI. DNA for the CDR3: TGTGCCAGCAGTTACGGGCCTCCGACGCCGCCCCAGCATTTT. This codes for CASSYGPPTPPQHF.

The chain combines TRBV9 with TRBJ2-5; TRBD1 is a possible D gene (5 bases). The CDR3 covers 13 residues. Germline values: CDR1 SGDLS, CDR2 YYNGEE. Trimming took 0 bases from V and 5 from J, leaving 8 bases between them. The CDR3 sequence: CASSVAAGETQYF. In DNA, the CDR3 is TGTGCCAGCAGCGTAGCGGCAGGGGAGACCCAGTACTTC.

This clone was detected a few times. The genes are TRBV5-1 and TRBJ2-5; D unclear. Germline CDR1 is SGHRS and CDR2 is YFSETQ. The CDR3 extends over 11 amino acids. V lost 7 bases and J 7 bases, leaving 11 bases between the germline ends. The CDR3 loop is CASGSSGTQYF. Here the CDR3 DNA reads TGCGCCAGCGGTTCTTCAGGGACCCAGTACTTC. Based on the CDR3 plus reference TRBV5-1 and TRBJ2-5, the full variable domain is KAGVTQTPRYLIKTRGQQVTLSCSPISGHRSVSWYQQTPGQGLQFLFEYFSETQRNKGNFPGRFSGRQFSNSRSEMNVSTLELGDSALYLCASGSSGTQYFGPGTRLLVL.

A note on this clone: Other DNA sequences in the sample encode the same CDR3. The CDR3 DNA follows: TGTGCCAGCAGTTACGGGCGTAACTATGGCTACACCTTC. Protein sequence: CASSYGRNYGYTF. This rearrangement joins TRBV6-6 to TRBJ1-2; D unresolved. CDR1 is MNHNY and CDR2 is SVGAGI in the germline V gene (reference sequence). The CDR3 runs to 13 residues. The V end lost 2 bases, the J end lost 1 base, and 5 bases lay between the germline ends.

The genes are TRBV6-2 or TRBV6-3 and TRBJ1-2; 7 nucleotides match TRBD1. This CDR3 region has 14 residues. The germline V gene encodes CDR1 MNHEY and CDR2 SVGEGT. Unmatched junction bases numbered 4, after V lost 0 bases and J lost 6 bases. This CDR3 reads CASSYSTGLHGYTF. The CDR3 region has the DNA TGTGCCAGCAGTTACTCGACAGGGCTCCATGGCTACACCTTC.

The chain links TRBV3-1 (or the pseudogene TRBV3-2) to TRBJ1-6; tentatively, D is TRBD1 (5 bases). V shed 0 bases and J shed 0 bases, with 9 bases lying between them. CDR1 is LGHDT and CDR2 is YNNKEL in the germline V gene (reference sequence). The CDR3 is made up of 17 amino acids. CDR3 in amino acids: CASSQDGASSYNSPLHF. In nucleotides, the CDR3 is TGTGCCAGCAGCCAAGATGGGGCTAGCTCCTATAATTCACCCCTCCACTTT.

The V and J genes are TRBV20-1 and TRBJ2-1; the D is unclear. This CDR3 contains 14 residues. Germline V lookup: CDR1 DFQATT, CDR2 SNEGSKA (reference sequence). With 3 bases removed from V and 9 bases from J, the gap between germline ends came to 18 bases. CDR3 nucleotide sequence: TGCAGTGCTAGTGATGGCCCTGGTATTGCTGAGCAGTTCTTC. Translating gives CSASDGPGIAEQFF.

The chain combines TRBV29-1 with TRBJ2-4; 12 bases are shared with TRBD2. CDR1 is SQVTM and CDR2 is ANQGSEA in the germline V gene. The CDR3 consists of 19 residues. V lost 2 bases to trimming and J lost 1 base; unmatched junction nucleotides: 12. The CDR3 nucleotides read TGCAGCGTTGAATGGAACGCTAGCGGGAGGGCCCCGGCCAAAAACATTCAGTACTTC. This codes for CSVEWNASGRAPAKNIQYF.

The CDR3 region is CARTEGTSQANYGYTF. CDR3 sequence (DNA): TGTGCCCGCACCGAAGGGACATCCCAAGCTAACTATGGCTACACCTTC. The V gene is TRBV30, the J gene TRBJ1-2; weak D call: TRBD1 (6 bases). This CDR3 has 16 residues. Germline V gene data show CDR1 as GTSNPN and CDR2 as SVGIG (reference sequence). V dropped 8 bases and J dropped 0 bases, with 22 bases sitting between them.

The chain uses TRBV19 and TRBJ1-5; tentative D call: TRBD1 (6 bases). V lost 6 bases and J 4 bases, leaving 16 bases between the germline ends. Germline lookup yields CDR1 LNHDA and CDR2 SQIVND (reference sequence). The CDR3 has 15 residues. CDR3 sequence reads: CASRTWDTKNQPQHF. CDR3 sequence (DNA): TGTGCCAGTAGGACCTGGGACACCAAGAATCAGCCCCAGCATTTT.

The genes are TRBV28 and TRBJ1-1; D remains ambiguous. Trimming left V 5 bases short and J 7 bases short, with 8 bases between. Germline CDR1 and CDR2: MDHEN and SYDVKM. The CDR3 length is 11 residues. The CDR3 loop is CASSGLLEAFF. The DNA of the CDR3 is TGTGCCAGCAGTGGACTACTTGAAGCTTTCTTT.

V gene TRBV19 combines with J gene TRBJ2-3; 9 bases fit TRBD1. This CDR3 contains 16 residues. Germline V CDR1 and CDR2: LNHDA, SQIVND (reference sequence). The junction had 3 bases not matched to a gene; V was cut back by 1 base and J by 1 base. CDR3 amino acids: CASSIGRTGGTDTQYF. The DNA of the CDR3 is TGTGCCAGTAGTATAGGGAGGACAGGGGGCACAGATACGCAGTATTTT.

The rearrangement uses TRBV6-5 and TRBJ2-2; tentative D call: TRBD2 (6 bases). V was cut by 8 bases and J by 5 bases, with 18 bases left in between. Germline-derived CDR1 and CDR2 are MNHEY and SVGAGI. The CDR3 is made up of 15 amino acids. The CDR3 is CASFPQGRGTGELFF. The CDR3 DNA is TGTGCCAGCTTCCCGCAGGGCCGGGGGACCGGGGAGCTGTTTTTT.

The chain recombines TRBV6-5 with TRBJ1-1; D gene unclear. Germline CDR1 and CDR2: MNHEY and SVGAGI. This CDR3 spans 13 amino acids. Trimming removed 7 bases at V and 4 bases at J, with 13 bases between. The CDR3 sequence is CASTLKRGTEAFF. In nucleotides, the CDR3 is TGTGCCAGCACCCTGAAACGGGGCACTGAAGCTTTCTTT.